This T cell receptor beta chain stems from a study of T cells in localized non-small cell lung cancer. The junction had 12 bases not matched to a gene; V was cut back by 4 bases and J by 1 base. In germline, CDR1 is SGDLS, CDR2 YYNGEE. The CDR3 sequence is 18 residues long. Sequenced by immunoSEQ multiplex PCR; TCRdb stores in-frame clones only, minus some. The repertoire holds 70,000 to 90,000 clones, with 75% to 85% as singletons. This chain joins TRBV9 and TRBJ2-1; 9 nucleotides align to TRBD2. The source of this sequence is a female donor over 55 with stage I lung adenocarcinoma. The sequencing used peripheral blood, collected before any cancer treatment. CDR3 bases: TGTGCCAGCAGCCCTTCGCACGAGCGGGGGGTTTCCTACAATGAGCAGTTCTTC. This encodes CASSPSHERGVSYNEQFF.